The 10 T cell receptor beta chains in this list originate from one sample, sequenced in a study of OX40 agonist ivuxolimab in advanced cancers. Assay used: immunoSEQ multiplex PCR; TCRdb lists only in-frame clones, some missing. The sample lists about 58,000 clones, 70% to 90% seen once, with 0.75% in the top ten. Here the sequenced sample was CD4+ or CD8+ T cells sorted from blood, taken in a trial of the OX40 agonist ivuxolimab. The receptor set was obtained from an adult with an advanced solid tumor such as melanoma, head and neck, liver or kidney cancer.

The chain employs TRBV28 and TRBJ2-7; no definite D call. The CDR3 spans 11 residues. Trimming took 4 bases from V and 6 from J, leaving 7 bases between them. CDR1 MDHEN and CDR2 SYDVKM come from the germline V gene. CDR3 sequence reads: CASSSLVEQYF. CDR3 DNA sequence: TGTGCCAGCAGTTCCCTCGTCGAGCAGTACTTC.

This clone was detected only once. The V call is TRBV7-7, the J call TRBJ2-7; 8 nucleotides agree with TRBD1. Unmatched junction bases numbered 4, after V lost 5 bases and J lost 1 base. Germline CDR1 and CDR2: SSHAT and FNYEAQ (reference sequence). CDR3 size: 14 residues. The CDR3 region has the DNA TGTGCCAGCAGCCCCGGGACAGGATCCTACGAGCAGTACTTC. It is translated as CASSPGTGSYEQYF.

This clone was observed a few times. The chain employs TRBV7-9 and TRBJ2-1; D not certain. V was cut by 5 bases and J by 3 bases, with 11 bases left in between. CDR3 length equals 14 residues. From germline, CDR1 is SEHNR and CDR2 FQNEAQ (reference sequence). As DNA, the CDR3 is TGTGCCAGCAGCCCAATCGGCCTCTACAATGAGCAGTTCTTC. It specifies CASSPIGLYNEQFF.

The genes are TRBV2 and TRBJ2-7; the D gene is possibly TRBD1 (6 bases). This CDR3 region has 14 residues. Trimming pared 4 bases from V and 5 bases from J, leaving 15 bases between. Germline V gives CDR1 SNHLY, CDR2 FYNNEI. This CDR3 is CASSGFRTADEQYF. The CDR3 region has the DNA TGTGCCAGCAGTGGGTTCCGGACAGCCGACGAGCAGTACTTC. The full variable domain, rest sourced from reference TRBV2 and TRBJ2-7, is EPEVTQTPSHQVTQMGQEVILRCVPISNHLYFYWYRQILGQKVEFLVSFYNNEISEKSEIFDDQFSVERPDGSNFTLKIRSTKLEDSAMYFCASSGFRTADEQYFGPGTRLTVT.

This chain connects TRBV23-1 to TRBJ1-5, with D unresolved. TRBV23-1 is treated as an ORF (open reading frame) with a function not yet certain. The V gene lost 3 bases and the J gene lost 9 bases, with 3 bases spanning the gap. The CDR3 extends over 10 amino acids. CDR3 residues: CASSQGPQHF. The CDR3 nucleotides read TGCGCCAGCAGTCAGGGGCCCCAGCATTTT.

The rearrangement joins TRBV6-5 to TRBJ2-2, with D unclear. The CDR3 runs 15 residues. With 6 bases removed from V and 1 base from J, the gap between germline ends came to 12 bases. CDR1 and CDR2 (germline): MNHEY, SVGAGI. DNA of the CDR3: TGTGCCAGCAGCCCAGCCCCGGAGAACACCGGGGAGCTGTTTTTT. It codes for CASSPAPENTGELFF.

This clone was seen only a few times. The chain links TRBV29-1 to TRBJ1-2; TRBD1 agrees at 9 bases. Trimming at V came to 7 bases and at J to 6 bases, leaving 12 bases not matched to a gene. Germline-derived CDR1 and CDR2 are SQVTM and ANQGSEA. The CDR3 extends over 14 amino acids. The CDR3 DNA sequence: TGCAGCGCCTTGGACAGGGGATTGGCTCATGGCTACACCTTC. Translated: CSALDRGLAHGYTF.

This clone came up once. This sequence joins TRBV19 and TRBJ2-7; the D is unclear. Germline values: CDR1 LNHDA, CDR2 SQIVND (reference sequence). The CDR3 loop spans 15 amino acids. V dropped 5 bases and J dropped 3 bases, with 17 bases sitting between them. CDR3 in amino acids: CASSPSLNWDYEQYF. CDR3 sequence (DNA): TGTGCCAGTAGTCCGTCCTTGAACTGGGACTACGAGCAGTACTTC.

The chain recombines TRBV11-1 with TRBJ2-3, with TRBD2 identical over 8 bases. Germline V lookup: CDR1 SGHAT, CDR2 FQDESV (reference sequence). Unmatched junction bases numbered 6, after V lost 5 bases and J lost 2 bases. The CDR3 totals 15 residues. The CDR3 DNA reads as TGTGCCAGCAGCCCCTCAGCGGGGGTCACAGATACGCAGTATTTT. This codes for CASSPSAGVTDTQYF.

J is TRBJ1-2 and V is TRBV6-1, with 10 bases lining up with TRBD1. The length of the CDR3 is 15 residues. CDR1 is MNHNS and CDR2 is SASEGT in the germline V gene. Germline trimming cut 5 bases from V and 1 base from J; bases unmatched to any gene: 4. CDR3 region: CASSPRDRGNYGYTF. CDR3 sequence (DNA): TGTGCCAGCAGTCCTCGGGACAGGGGTAACTATGGCTACACCTTC.